A single sample gave rise to the 23 T cell receptor beta chains below, sequenced in a study of cytomegalovirus exposure and HLA in healthy donors. The study ran its PCR with 60 Vbeta and 13 Jbeta primers. TCRdb's copy holds only in-frame clones and misses some; the assay was immunoSEQ multiplex PCR. Seen here are about 110,000 clones, roughly 14% observed once, and the top ten hold 1.5% to 2%. Sequenced input: PBMCs. These receptors all come from a young woman in good health and CMV-seronegative.

J is TRBJ1-6 and V is TRBV5-1; no clear D gene. The germline V gene has CDR1 SGHRS and CDR2 YFSETQ. The length of the CDR3 is 15 residues. V lost 5 bases and J lost 6, with 15 bases in between. DNA of the CDR3: TGCGCCAGCAGTACGGCCGGGATCGGTAATTCACCCCTCCACTTT. This sequence encodes CASSTAGIGNSPLHF.

The chain carries TRBV5-1 and TRBJ1-4; 7 bases agree with TRBD1. V shed 4 bases, J shed 0 bases, and the junction held 9 bases outside the gene matches. Germline CDR1 SGHRS, CDR2 YFSETQ. This CDR3 comprises 17 residues. In DNA, the CDR3 is TGCGCCAGCAGCACACAGGGGCTCGTTGCAACTAATGAAAAACTGTTTTTT. It is translated as CASSTQGLVATNEKLFF.

The chain employs TRBV28 and TRBJ2-3, with TRBD1 matching 8 bases. V dropped 5 bases and J dropped 6; count of bases not matched to a gene: 10. Germline V CDR1 and CDR2: MDHEN, SYDVKM. This CDR3 spans 15 amino acids. In nucleotides, the CDR3 is TGTGCCAGCAGTCCTCCCGGCCAGGGGGCTGATACGCAGTATTTT. Translated: CASSPPGQGADTQYF.

This sequence joins TRBV30 and TRBJ2-7; a possible D gene is TRBD1 (5 bases). Per the germline V gene, CDR1 is GTSNPN and CDR2 is SVGIG (reference sequence). This CDR3 is 13 amino acids long. Trimming left V 0 bases short and J 6 bases short, with 12 bases between. CDR3 sequence: CAWSVTDNFEQYF. The DNA for the CDR3 is TGTGCCTGGAGTGTAACGGACAATTTCGAGCAGTACTTC.

This clone was picked up a small number of times. Other DNA sequences in the sample encode the same CDR3. The chain carries TRBV6-6 and TRBJ2-3; TRBD2 matches at 10 bases. V lost 2 bases, J lost 1 base, and 3 bases stayed unmatched. The CDR3 spans 16 residues. The germline V gene has CDR1 MNHNY and CDR2 SVGAGI (reference sequence). CDR3 DNA sequence: TGTGCCAGCAGTTACGGTCTAGCGGGGGGCACAGATACGCAGTATTTT. Translated: CASSYGLAGGTDTQYF.

The sample holds a few counts of this clone. V gene TRBV4-3 combines with J gene TRBJ1-1, with 9 nucleotides matching TRBD1. CDR1 is LGHNA and CDR2 is YSLEER in the germline V gene. The CDR3 contains 14 residues. J was trimmed by 5 bases and V by 4 bases; bases with no gene match: 5. The CDR3 protein is CASSPGQGRTEAFF. DNA for the CDR3: TGCGCCAGCAGCCCAGGACAGGGGAGGACTGAAGCTTTCTTT.

This clone appeared a few times. The chain combines TRBV2 with TRBJ2-7; D possibly corresponds to TRBD2 (5 bases). Deletions cut 6 bases from V and 1 base from J, with 19 bases between. This CDR3 has 16 amino acids. Germline assignment: CDR1 SNHLY and CDR2 FYNNEI. CDR3 bases: TGTGCCAGCAGCAGAGAGCTCAGCGGACCATCCTACGAGCAGTACTTC. It specifies CASSRELSGPSYEQYF.

This clone appeared a few times. The chain recombines TRBV7-9 with TRBJ2-5, with D possibly matching TRBD2 (6 bases). Trimming took off 4 bases at V and 4 bases at J, with 16 bases between the two ends. CDR3 length: 15 amino acids. Germline lookup yields CDR1 SEHNR and CDR2 FQNEAQ (reference sequence). The CDR3 nucleotides read TGTGCCAGCAGCTCTCGACTAGGTGGGGGAGAGACCCAGTACTTC. As protein: CASSSRLGGGETQYF.

This clone appeared a few times. The chain carries TRBV2 and TRBJ2-2; D unclear. The ends were cut back, 3 bases at V and 2 bases at J, with 7 bases in the middle. This CDR3 has 14 amino acids. Germline assignment: CDR1 SNHLY and CDR2 FYNNEI. For the CDR3, the DNA is TGTGCCAGCAGTGAGTCAGTAAACACCGGGGAGCTGTTTTTT. Its translation is CASSESVNTGELFF.

Worth noting for this clone: Given the absence of the conserved phenylalanine or tryptophan at the CDR3 end, a read error is likely. The DNA is left out, because the CDR3 cannot be placed on it with certainty; the CDR3 is given as TCRdb lists it. The chain has TRBV2 and TRBJ1-6; the D call of TRBD1 is as the table states it, not checked on the DNA. Germline V gene data show CDR1 as SNHLY and CDR2 as FYNNEI. Ends included, the CDR3 has 11 residues. CDR3 sequence: CASSLTGTECI.

The V call is TRBV7-8, the J call TRBJ2-3; the match to TRBD1 covers 12 bases. This CDR3 has 16 residues. Germline V gene sequence: CDR1 SGHVS, CDR2 FQNEAQ. V lost 1 base, J lost 5 bases, and 4 bases stayed unmatched. CDR3 residues: CASSLGDRGRRDTQYF. CDR3 sequence (DNA): TGTGCCAGCAGCTTAGGGGACAGGGGGCGCAGAGATACGCAGTATTTT.

This clone appeared a few times. The chain has TRBV7-9 and TRBJ1-1; possible D gene TRBD1, 6 bases. The V end lost 4 bases, the J end lost 1 base, and 13 bases lay between the germline ends. The length of the CDR3 is 15 residues. Per the germline V gene, CDR1 is SEHNR and CDR2 is FQNEAQ (reference sequence). This CDR3 reads CASSSHTGPNTEAFF. CDR3 DNA sequence: TGTGCCAGCAGCTCCCATACAGGGCCGAACACTGAAGCTTTCTTT.

This chain uses TRBV4-1 with TRBJ1-4; the D is unclear. Germline CDR1 and CDR2: MGHRA and YSYEKL. V shed 0 bases and J shed 8 bases, with 16 bases lying between them. The CDR3 length is 16 residues. CDR3 coding DNA: TGCGCCAGCAGCCAAGATCGTGGGAGAGGAGAAGAAAAACTGTTTTTT. Translated, it gives CASSQDRGRGEEKLFF.

This sequence joins TRBV9 and TRBJ2-1; 11 positions agree with TRBD2. The germline V gene has CDR1 SGDLS and CDR2 YYNGEE. Losses at the gene ends were 2 bases for V and 8 bases for J; bases not matched to a gene: 6. The CDR3 runs 15 residues. CDR3 DNA sequence: TGTGCCAGCAGCGTGGACGGACTAGCGGGTTATGAGCAGTTCTTC. Protein sequence: CASSVDGLAGYEQFF.

The chain's CDR3 is CASSFGGRTSEQYF. CDR3 DNA: TGTGCCAGCAGCTTCGGGGGGCGAACGAGCGAGCAGTACTTC. This rearrangement joins TRBV7-3 to TRBJ2-7; maybe TRBD2 (7 bases). Germline lookup yields CDR1 SGHTA and CDR2 FQGTGA. This CDR3 is 14 amino acids long. Trimming shortened V by 3 bases and J by 6 bases, and 15 bases separated the two germline ends.

The chain has TRBV19 and TRBJ2-3; 9 nucleotides match TRBD2. There are 15 residues in the CDR3. Germline lookup yields CDR1 LNHDA and CDR2 SQIVND (reference sequence). V was pared by 3 bases and J by 2 bases, with 3 bases of the junction left unmatched. In DNA form, the CDR3 reads TGTGCCAGTAGTATTAGCGGGGGCTTCACAGATACGCAGTATTTT. Its translation is CASSISGGFTDTQYF.

The chain uses TRBV9 and TRBJ2-5, with 9 bases aligning to TRBD2. Germline V gene lookup returns CDR1 SGDLS and CDR2 YYNGEE. The CDR3 has 15 residues. J was trimmed by 4 bases and V by 3 bases; bases with no gene match: 7. The CDR3 DNA sequence: TGTGCCAGCAGCGCGAGCCCTAGCGGGACAGAGACCCAGTACTTC. Protein: CASSASPSGTETQYF.

The chain carries TRBV5-4 and TRBJ1-1; maybe TRBD1 (6 bases). Per germline, CDR1 SGHNT and CDR2 YYREEE (reference sequence). CDR3 length: 13 residues. V was shortened by 4 bases and J by 1 base, with 8 bases between the two germline ends. The CDR3 is CASSMTGNTEAFF. As DNA, the CDR3 is TGTGCCAGCAGCATGACAGGGAACACTGAAGCTTTCTTT.

The table lists this clone with a few counts. V usage is TRBV7-9 and J usage is TRBJ1-2, with 9 bases identical to TRBD1. This CDR3 spans 16 amino acids. J gave up 5 bases and V 0 bases, and 7 bases lay outside the gene matches. Germline CDR1 is SEHNR and CDR2 is FQNEAQ (reference sequence). This CDR3 reads CASSLAGTGSLYGYTF. CDR3 nucleotide sequence: TGTGCCAGCAGCTTAGCGGGGACAGGGTCTCTGTATGGCTACACCTTC.

This clone was detected a few times. The rearrangement uses TRBV28 and TRBJ1-2; TRBD1 aligns across 12 bases. J lost 6 bases, V lost 5 bases, and 10 bases had no gene match. Germline CDR1 MDHEN, CDR2 SYDVKM. CDR3 size: 16 residues. Here the CDR3 reads CASSPHQGQGAHGYTF. DNA of the CDR3: TGTGCCAGCAGTCCCCATCAGGGACAGGGGGCGCATGGCTACACCTTC.

The chain carries TRBV5-4 and TRBJ2-7, with 7 bases aligning to TRBD2. The J segment lost 0 bases and the V segment lost 6 bases, leaving 12 bases of the junction unmatched. This CDR3 is 16 amino acids long. Germline-derived CDR1 and CDR2 are SGHNT and YYREEE (reference sequence). The CDR3 region is CASNPGGRASSYEQYF. CDR3 nucleotides: TGTGCCAGCAACCCTGGGGGGAGGGCCTCCTCCTACGAGCAGTACTTC. The full variable domain, completed using reference TRBV5-4 and TRBJ2-7, is ETGVTQSPTHLIKTRGQQVTLRCSSQSGHNTVSWYQQALGQGPQFIFQYYREEENGRGNFPPRFSGLQFPNYSSELNVNALELDDSALYLCASNPGGRASSYEQYFGPGTRLTVT.

The chain combines TRBV4-1 with TRBJ2-7; 10 bases agree with TRBD2. Germline V gives CDR1 MGHRA, CDR2 YSYEKL. This CDR3 is 15 amino acids long. The V segment lost 5 bases and the J segment 4 bases; nucleotides outside the gene matches: 8. The DNA for the CDR3 is TGCGCCAGCAGCTCCCTAGCGGGGGATGGGTACGAGCAGTACTTC. This gives the protein CASSSLAGDGYEQYF.

This clone was detected only a few times. The chain combines TRBV7-9 with TRBJ1-1; D possibly corresponds to TRBD1 (5 bases). Germline-derived CDR1 and CDR2 are SEHNR and FQNEAQ (reference sequence). The CDR3 length is 14 residues. V lost 6 bases and J 3 bases, leaving 14 bases between the germline ends. CDR3 region: CASRSSGGDTEAFF. CDR3 DNA: TGTGCCAGCAGGAGCTCTGGGGGGGACACTGAAGCTTTCTTT.